This T cell receptor beta chain was obtained from a study of beta chain features in type 1 diabetes. Study as a whole: All samples yielded 107,917,701 examined sorted cells.

All of the isolated RNA was reverse transcribed, so expressed TCRB transcripts were sequenced. Profiled with immunoSEQ multiplex PCR; TCRdb holds only in-frame clones, not every one. The profile shows 500,000 to 700,000 clones, 15% to 17% of them singletons. This CDR3 comprises 11 residues. Trimming left V 2 bases short and J 5 bases short, with 4 bases between. The germline CDR1 and CDR2 sequences are SGHTA and FQGNSA. Only one heparinised blood draw was taken per donor, and its volume averaged about 120 mL. This sequence joins TRBV7-2 and TRBJ2-7; no definite D call. The clonotype originates from a man younger than 35 in good health. What was sequenced was naive CD4+ T cells from blood. The CDR3 coding sequence is TGTGCCAGCAGCTTACTGGACGAGCAGTACTTC. Translation: CASSLLDEQYF.